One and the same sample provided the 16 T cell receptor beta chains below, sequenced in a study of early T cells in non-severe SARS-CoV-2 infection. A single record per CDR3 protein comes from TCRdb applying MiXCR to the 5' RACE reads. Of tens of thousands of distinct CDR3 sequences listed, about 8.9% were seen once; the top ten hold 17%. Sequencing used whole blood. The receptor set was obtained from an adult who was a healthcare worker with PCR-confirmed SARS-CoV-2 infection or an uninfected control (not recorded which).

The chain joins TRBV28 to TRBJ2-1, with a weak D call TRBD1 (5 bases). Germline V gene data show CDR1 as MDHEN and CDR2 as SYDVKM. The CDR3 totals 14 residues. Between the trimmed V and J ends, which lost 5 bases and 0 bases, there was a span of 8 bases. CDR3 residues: CASSPGNSYNEQFF. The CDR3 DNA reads TGTGCCAGCAGTCCAGGGAACTCCTACAATGAGCAGTTCTTC.

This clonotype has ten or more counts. CDR3: CSSVVSGSGATQYF. The CDR3 DNA sequence: TGCAGCAGCGTTGTAAGCGGGAGTGGGGCGACCCAGTACTTC. The chain employs TRBV29-1 and TRBJ2-5, with 8 positions matching TRBD2. Germline V gives CDR1 SQVTM, CDR2 ANQGSEA. The V and J ends lost 8 bases and 7 bases, in that order; junction bases with no gene match: 15. This CDR3 is built from 14 residues.

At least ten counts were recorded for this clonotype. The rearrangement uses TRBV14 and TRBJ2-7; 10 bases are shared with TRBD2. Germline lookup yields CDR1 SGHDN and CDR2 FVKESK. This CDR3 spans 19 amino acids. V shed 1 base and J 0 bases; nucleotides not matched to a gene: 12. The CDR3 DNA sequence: TGTGCCAGCAGCCAAGGATCATCTTGGACTAGCGGATTCTCCTACGAGCAGTACTTC. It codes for CASSQGSSWTSGFSYEQYF.

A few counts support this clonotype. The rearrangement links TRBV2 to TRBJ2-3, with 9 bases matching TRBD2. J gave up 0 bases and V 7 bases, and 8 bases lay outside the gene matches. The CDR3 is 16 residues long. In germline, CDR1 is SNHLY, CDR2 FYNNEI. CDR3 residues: CASTLSGRGSTDTQYF. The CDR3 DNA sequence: TGTGCCAGCACCCTTAGCGGGAGAGGGAGCACAGATACGCAGTATTTT.

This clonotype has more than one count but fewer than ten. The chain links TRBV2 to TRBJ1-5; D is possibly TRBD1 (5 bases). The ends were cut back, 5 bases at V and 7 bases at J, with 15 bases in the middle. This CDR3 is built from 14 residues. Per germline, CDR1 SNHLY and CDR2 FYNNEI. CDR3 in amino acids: CASSLDGTGQPQHF. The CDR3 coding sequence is TGTGCCAGCAGTCTCGACGGGACGGGGCAGCCCCAGCATTTT. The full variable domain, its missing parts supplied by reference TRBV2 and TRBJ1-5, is EPEVTQTPSHQVTQMGQEVILRCVPISNHLYFYWYRQILGQKVEFLVSFYNNEISEKSEIFDDQFSVERPDGSNFTLKIRSTKLEDSAMYFCASSLDGTGQPQHFGDGTRLSIL.

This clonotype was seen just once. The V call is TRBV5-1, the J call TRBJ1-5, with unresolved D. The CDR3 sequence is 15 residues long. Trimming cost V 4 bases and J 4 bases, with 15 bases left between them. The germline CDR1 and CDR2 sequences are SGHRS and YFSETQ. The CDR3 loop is CASSPQGISNQPQHF. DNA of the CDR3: TGCGCCAGCAGCCCACAAGGAATCTCGAATCAGCCCCAGCATTTT. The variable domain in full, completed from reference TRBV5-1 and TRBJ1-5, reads KAGVTQTPRYLIKTRGQQVTLSCSPISGHRSVSWYQQTPGQGLQFLFEYFSETQRNKGNFPGRFSGRQFSNSRSEMNVSTLELGDSALYLCASSPQGISNQPQHFGDGTRLSIL.

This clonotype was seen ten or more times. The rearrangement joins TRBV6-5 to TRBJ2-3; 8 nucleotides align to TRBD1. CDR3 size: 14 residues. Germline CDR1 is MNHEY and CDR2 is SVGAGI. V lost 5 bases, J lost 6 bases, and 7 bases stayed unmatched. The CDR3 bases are TGTGCCAGCAGTAGAGCAGGGGGCGCGGATACGCAGTATTTT. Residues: CASSRAGGADTQYF.

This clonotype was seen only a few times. DNA for the CDR3: TGTGCCAGTACCACGGGACTAGCCAATCCAAACCCCAACACCGGGGAGCTGTTTTTT. The encoded protein is CASTTGLANPNPNTGELFF. The gene calls are TRBV19 and TRBJ2-2; 9 positions agree with TRBD2. Germline V gene data show CDR1 as LNHDA and CDR2 as SQIVND (reference sequence). The CDR3 loop spans 19 amino acids. The V segment lost 7 bases and the J segment 2 bases; nucleotides outside the gene matches: 17. The full variable domain, in which reference TRBV19 and TRBJ2-2 provide the parts outside the CDR3, is DGGITQSPKYLFRKEGQNVTLSCEQNLNHDAMYWYRQDPGQGLRLIYYSQIVNDFQKGDIAEGYSVSREKKESFPLTVTSAQKNPTAFYLCASTTGLANPNPNTGELFFGEGSRLTVL.

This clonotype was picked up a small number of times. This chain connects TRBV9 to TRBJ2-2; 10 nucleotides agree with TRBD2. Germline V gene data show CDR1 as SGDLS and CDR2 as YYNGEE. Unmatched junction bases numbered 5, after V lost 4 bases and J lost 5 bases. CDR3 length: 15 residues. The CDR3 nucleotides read TGTGCCAGCAGCCCCGGACTAGCGGAAACCGGGGAGCTGTTTTTT. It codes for CASSPGLAETGELFF.

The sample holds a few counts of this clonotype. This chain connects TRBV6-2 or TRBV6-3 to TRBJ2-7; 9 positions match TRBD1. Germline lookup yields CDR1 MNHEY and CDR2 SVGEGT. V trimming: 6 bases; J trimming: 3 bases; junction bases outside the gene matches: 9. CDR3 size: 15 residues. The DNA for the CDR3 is TGTGCCAGCAGGAATACAGGGGGCTTGTACTACGAGCAGTACTTC. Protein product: CASRNTGGLYYEQYF.

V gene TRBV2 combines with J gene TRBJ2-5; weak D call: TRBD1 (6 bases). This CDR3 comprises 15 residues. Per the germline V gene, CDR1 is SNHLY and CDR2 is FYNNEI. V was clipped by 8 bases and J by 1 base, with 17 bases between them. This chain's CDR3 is CASGGASVVQETQYF. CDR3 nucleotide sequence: TGTGCCAGCGGGGGCGCAAGTGTTGTCCAAGAGACCCAGTACTTC.

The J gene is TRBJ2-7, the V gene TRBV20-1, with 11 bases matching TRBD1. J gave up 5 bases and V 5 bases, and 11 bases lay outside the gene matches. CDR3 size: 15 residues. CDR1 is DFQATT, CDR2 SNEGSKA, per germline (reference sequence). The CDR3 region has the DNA TGCAGTGCTCGACCCGGGACAGGGGGAAATAACGAGCAGTACTTC. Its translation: CSARPGTGGNNEQYF.

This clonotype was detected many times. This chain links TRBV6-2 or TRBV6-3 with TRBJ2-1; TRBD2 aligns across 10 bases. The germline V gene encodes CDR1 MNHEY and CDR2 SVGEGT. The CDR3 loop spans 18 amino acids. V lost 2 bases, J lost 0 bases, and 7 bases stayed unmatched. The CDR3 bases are TGTGCCAGCAGTTACACTAGCGGGACTAGACTCTCCTACAATGAGCAGTTCTTC. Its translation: CASSYTSGTRLSYNEQFF.

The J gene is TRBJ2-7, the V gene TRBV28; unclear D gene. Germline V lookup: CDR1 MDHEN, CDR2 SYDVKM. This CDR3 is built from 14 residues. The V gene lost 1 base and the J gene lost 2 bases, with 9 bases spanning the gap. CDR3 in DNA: TGTGCCAGCAGTTTATATCCGGATACCTACGAGCAGTACTTC. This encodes CASSLYPDTYEQYF. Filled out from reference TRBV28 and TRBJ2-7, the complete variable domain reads DVKVTQSSRYLVKRTGEKVFLECVQDMDHENMFWYRQDPGLGLRLIYFSYDVKMKEKGDIPEGYSVSREKKERFSLILESASTNQTSMYLCASSLYPDTYEQYFGPGTRLTVT.

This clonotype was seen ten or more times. The CDR3 DNA reads TGTGCCAGCAGTGCCCAAACAGGGATTTCCGGGGAGCTGTTTTTT. Its translation is CASSAQTGISGELFF. The chain couples TRBV2 to TRBJ2-2; D perhaps matches TRBD1 (6 bases). Germline loops: CDR1 SNHLY, CDR2 FYNNEI. Trimming left V 4 bases short and J 6 bases short, with 15 bases between. CDR3 length equals 15 residues.

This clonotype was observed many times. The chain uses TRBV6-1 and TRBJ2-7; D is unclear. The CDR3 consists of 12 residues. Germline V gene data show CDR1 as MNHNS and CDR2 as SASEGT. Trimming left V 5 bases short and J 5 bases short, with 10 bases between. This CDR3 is CASSWERNEQYF. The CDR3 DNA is TGTGCCAGCAGTTGGGAAAGGAACGAGCAGTACTTC.